The clone carrying this TCR beta chain was recorded many times. The data belong to a study of identical twins. CDR1 is SGHVS and CDR2 is FQNEAQ in the germline V gene. The CDR3 has 15 residues. Deletions cut 5 bases from V and 1 base from J, with 15 bases between. TCRdb called the 5' RACE reads again in MiXCR, with one record for every CDR3 protein. The repertoire consists of fewer than 250,000 distinct CDR3 sequences, with approximately 16% occurring once and the leading ten covering 35% to 50%. This same sample was also taken into another study, of T cells expressing NK-cell markers. That report adds: These clonotypes additionally ranked first within the CD3+CD56-NKG2C+ fraction of a handful of donors.

The TCR originated in a young woman in good health. The rearrangement links TRBV7-8 to TRBJ2-7; maybe TRBD2 (5 bases). What was sequenced was CD8+ T cells sorted from blood. For the CDR3, the DNA is TGTGCCAGCAGCGCCGAAGCGGCACCTTCCTACGAGCAGTACTTC. Its protein is CASSAEAAPSYEQYF.